These 22 T cell receptor beta chains came from one sample sequenced in a study of somatic mutations in cytotoxic T cells in rheumatoid arthritis. The data were produced by immunoSEQ multiplex PCR, yet TCRdb's version contains in-frame clones alone and is incomplete. The data show 15,000 to 20,000 clones, less than 85% seen once. The sequenced sample consisted of CD8+ T cells sorted from blood. The origin of the receptors is an adult with rheumatoid arthritis.

The gene calls are TRBV29-1 and TRBJ1-2; D is undetermined. This CDR3 spans 14 amino acids. With 3 bases removed from V and 4 bases from J, the gap between germline ends came to 15 bases. The germline V gene has CDR1 SQVTM and CDR2 ANQGSEA. CDR3 nucleotides: TGCAGCGTTGAGTTTTTCGGGCAGAGCTATGGCTACACCTTC. Protein sequence: CSVEFFGQSYGYTF.

This chain connects TRBV27 to TRBJ2-1, with 7 bases aligning to TRBD2. CDR3 length: 14 residues. Germline values: CDR1 MNHEY, CDR2 SMNVEV (reference sequence). Trimming at V came to 5 bases and at J to 5 bases, leaving 6 bases not matched to a gene. This chain's CDR3 is CASSSGTTHNEQFF. The CDR3 coding sequence is TGTGCCAGCAGTAGCGGGACTACACACAATGAGCAGTTCTTC.

This clone was seen once. V usage is TRBV29-1 and J usage is TRBJ1-1; no reliable D call. There are 13 residues in the CDR3. Germline V gene data show CDR1 as SQVTM and CDR2 as ANQGSEA. Trimming stripped 4 bases from V and 1 base from J, with 10 bases between. CDR3: CSVVEVGNTEAFF. The CDR3 DNA sequence: TGCAGCGTTGTAGAGGTTGGGAACACTGAAGCTTTCTTT.

V gene TRBV27 combines with J gene TRBJ2-7; the match to TRBD2 covers 8 bases. The CDR3 has 13 residues. V dropped 4 bases and J dropped 2; count of bases not matched to a gene: 1. Germline assignment: CDR1 MNHEY and CDR2 SMNVEV (reference sequence). The CDR3 sequence is CASSSGLAYEQYF. Here the CDR3 DNA reads TGTGCCAGCAGTTCGGGACTAGCCTACGAGCAGTACTTC.

The CDR3 DNA is TGTGCCAGCGGATCGACAGGGGGGAAGATCTACGAGCAGTACTTC. Translated, it gives CASGSTGGKIYEQYF. This chain links TRBV27 with TRBJ2-7; 9 nucleotides match TRBD1. Trimming at V came to 8 bases and at J to 3 bases, leaving 11 bases not matched to a gene. CDR3 length equals 15 residues. Germline assignment: CDR1 MNHEY and CDR2 SMNVEV (reference sequence).

The gene calls are TRBV27 and TRBJ2-7, with 8 nucleotides matching TRBD1. The J segment lost 4 bases and the V segment lost 3 bases, leaving 5 bases of the junction unmatched. Germline V gene sequence: CDR1 MNHEY, CDR2 SMNVEV (reference sequence). CDR3 size: 14 residues. The CDR3 DNA follows: TGTGCCAGCAGTTTCAGGGGGCAGTTGTACGAGCAGTACTTC. This gives the protein CASSFRGQLYEQYF.

This rearrangement joins TRBV6-1 to TRBJ2-1; TRBD2 matches at 8 bases. V shed 8 bases, J shed 3 bases, and the junction held 6 bases outside the gene matches. Germline V gives CDR1 MNHNS, CDR2 SASEGT. The CDR3 loop spans 14 amino acids. The CDR3, as DNA: TGTGCCAGCCATCAAGCGGGGGTCTACAATGAGCAGTTCTTC. Its translation is CASHQAGVYNEQFF.

This chain connects TRBV28 to TRBJ2-7; the match to TRBD1 covers 7 bases. This CDR3 has 16 amino acids. From germline, CDR1 is MDHEN and CDR2 SYDVKM. Trimming removed 3 bases from V and 4 bases from J; junction bases left unmatched: 12. CDR3 residues: CASSFSRDRAPYEQYF. The CDR3 nucleotides read TGTGCCAGCAGTTTCTCCCGAGACAGGGCTCCGTACGAGCAGTACTTC. Full variable domain (missing parts from reference TRBV28 and TRBJ2-7): DVKVTQSSRYLVKRTGEKVFLECVQDMDHENMFWYRQDPGLGLRLIYFSYDVKMKEKGDIPEGYSVSREKKERFSLILESASTNQTSMYLCASSFSRDRAPYEQYFGPGTRLTVT.

This clone was recorded once. V gene TRBV29-1 combines with J gene TRBJ2-7; 8 positions match TRBD1. V gave up 3 bases and J gave up 0 bases; unmatched junction bases: 4. The CDR3 runs to 14 residues. CDR1 is SQVTM and CDR2 is ANQGSEA in the germline V gene. CDR3 nucleotide sequence: TGCAGCGTTGAGGTTACAGGGGGCTCCTACGAGCAGTACTTC. The encoded protein is CSVEVTGGSYEQYF.

The chain carries TRBV13 and TRBJ2-4; 8 bases are shared with TRBD2. J was trimmed by 5 bases and V by 3 bases; bases with no gene match: 12. This CDR3 is 17 amino acids long. CDR1 PRHDT and CDR2 FYEKMQ come from the germline V gene (reference sequence). In nucleotides, the CDR3 is TGTGCCAGCAGCTTTTTACCCCGGGGGGGGATCGAAAACATTCAGTACTTC. Amino acids: CASSFLPRGGIENIQYF. The full variable domain, its missing parts supplied by reference TRBV13 and TRBJ2-4, is AAGVIQSPRHLIKEKRETATLKCYPIPRHDTVYWYQQGPGQDPQFLISFYEKMQSDKGSIPDRFSAQQFSDYHSELNMSSLELGDSALYFCASSFLPRGGIENIQYFGAGTRLSVL.

In its sample, this clone was seen a few times. The chain joins TRBV6-1 to TRBJ2-1, with a possible D match to TRBD2 (7 bases). CDR3 length: 14 amino acids. Per germline, CDR1 MNHNS and CDR2 SASEGT. V was cut by 3 bases and J by 5 bases, with 11 bases left in between. The CDR3 region is CASSEGGGHNEQFF. CDR3 sequence (DNA): TGTGCCAGCAGTGAGGGGGGGGGCCACAATGAGCAGTTCTTC.

The V call is TRBV27, the J call TRBJ2-3; the match to TRBD2 covers 13 bases. V shed 5 bases and J 5 bases; nucleotides not matched to a gene: 7. The CDR3 length is 16 residues. Germline values: CDR1 MNHEY, CDR2 SMNVEV (reference sequence). The CDR3 DNA reads TGTGCCAGCAGTCTACTAGCGGGAGGGCCCCAAGATACGCAGTATTTT. It yields the protein CASSLLAGGPQDTQYF.

The rearrangement uses TRBV9 and TRBJ2-1; 7 positions agree with TRBD2. This CDR3 has 17 amino acids. Germline V gene data show CDR1 as SGDLS and CDR2 as YYNGEE. V was clipped by 0 bases and J by 0 bases; unmatched bases: 6. The chain's CDR3 is CASSVEVGGSSYNEQFF. CDR3 nucleotides: TGTGCCAGCAGCGTAGAGGTCGGGGGGAGCTCCTACAATGAGCAGTTCTTC.

This clone was counted a few times. J is TRBJ2-1 and V is TRBV4-2; no definite D call. Germline-derived CDR1 and CDR2 are LGHNA and YNFKEQ. This CDR3 comprises 12 residues. The V gene lost 1 base and the J gene lost 4 bases, with 2 bases spanning the gap. The CDR3 bases are TGTGCCAGCAGCCAAGGATACAATGAGCAGTTCTTC. Protein sequence: CASSQGYNEQFF.

V is TRBV5-4 and J is TRBJ2-3, with unresolved D. The ends were cut back, 4 bases at V and 1 base at J, with 4 bases in the middle. From germline, CDR1 is SGHNT and CDR2 YYREEE (reference sequence). This CDR3 spans 12 amino acids. Here the CDR3 DNA reads TGTGCCAGCAGCGGGGGCACAGATACGCAGTATTTT. It yields the protein CASSGGTDTQYF.

This chain joins TRBV15 and TRBJ2-3; the D is unclear. Trimming left V 2 bases short and J 1 base short, with 13 bases between. Germline CDR1 reads LNHNV; CDR2 reads YYDKDF (reference sequence). CDR3 length equals 16 residues. This CDR3 reads CATSRFDGLGTDTQYF. The CDR3 DNA is TGTGCCACCAGCAGATTCGACGGGCTGGGCACAGATACGCAGTATTTT.

This chain joins TRBV6-4 and TRBJ2-1; D may correspond to TRBD1 or TRBD2 (5 bases each). Trimming stripped 6 bases from V and 2 bases from J, with 14 bases between. The V gene's germline CDR1 is MRHNA and CDR2 SNTAGT. The CDR3 consists of 15 residues. This CDR3 reads CASSDGDGAYNEQFF. The CDR3 bases are TGTGCCAGCAGCGACGGGGACGGGGCCTACAATGAGCAGTTCTTC.

The chain employs TRBV30 and TRBJ2-2; D may be TRBD1 (6 bases). Trimming cost V 8 bases and J 3 bases, with 13 bases left between them. Per germline, CDR1 GTSNPN and CDR2 SVGIG (reference sequence). The length of the CDR3 is 13 residues. The CDR3 DNA is TGTGCCGGTCACCCAGGGGACACCGGGGAGCTGTTTTTT. Residues: CAGHPGDTGELFF.

This rearrangement joins TRBV5-1 to TRBJ2-1; TRBD1 or TRBD2 may be the D gene (5 bases each). Germline-derived CDR1 and CDR2 are SGHRS and YFSETQ. The CDR3 is made up of 14 amino acids. Trimming left V 0 bases short and J 4 bases short, with 8 bases between. CDR3 DNA: TGCGCCAGCAGCTTGGGGGACGGTTACAATGAGCAGTTCTTC. It encodes CASSLGDGYNEQFF.

V usage is TRBV7-6 and J usage is TRBJ2-2, with 9 bases fitting TRBD1. CDR3 length: 13 amino acids. J gave up 7 bases and V 10 bases, and 7 bases lay outside the gene matches. Germline CDR1 reads SGHVS; CDR2 reads FNYEAQ. The DNA for the CDR3 is TGTGCCATTCACAGGGGGCAGGTCGGGGAGCTGTTTTTT. It translates to CAIHRGQVGELFF.

This chain uses TRBV6-5 with TRBJ1-2; 7 positions agree with TRBD1. Looked up from germline, CDR1 is MNHEY and CDR2 is SVGAGI. The J segment lost 3 bases and the V segment lost 0 bases, leaving 4 bases of the junction unmatched. The CDR3 sequence is 15 residues long. CDR3 region: CASSYSEGAYYGYTF. CDR3 bases: TGTGCCAGCAGTTACTCGGAGGGGGCTTACTATGGCTACACCTTC.

The chain joins TRBV2 to TRBJ2-5; D might be TRBD1 or TRBD2, each matching 5 bases. The germline gives CDR1 SNHLY, CDR2 FYNNEI. V was clipped by 4 bases and J by 1 base, with 13 bases between them. The CDR3 extends over 15 amino acids. The CDR3 DNA reads TGTGCCAGCAGTGCGTGGGGACGGCCCCAAGAGACCCAGTACTTC. This codes for CASSAWGRPQETQYF.